This TCR beta chain was identified during a study of T cell responses to AZD1222 COVID-19 vaccine. Study-level findings and limits: Increased Spike-specific TCR breadth and depth were observed after two AZD1222 doses. Baseline seropositivity characterized only a handful of AZD1222 recipients.

The table came from immunoSEQ multiplex PCR; TCRdb's copy has only in-frame clones and leaves some out. The sample holds approximately 180,000 clones, more than 70% seen once. V lost 6 bases, J lost 0 bases, and 4 bases stayed unmatched. Germline CDR1 reads MNHEY; CDR2 reads SMNVEV (reference sequence). The CDR3 has 17 amino acids. Remarks on this clone: Its antigen is not known.

This sequence was found in an adult who received the AZD1222 COVID-19 vaccine. The sample was peripheral blood, taken 28 days after the second AZD1222 dose. The V call is TRBV27, the J call TRBJ2-1, with 14 bases identical to TRBD2. This CDR3 reads CASSGLAGGSSYNEQFF. CDR3 coding DNA: TGTGCCAGCAGCGGACTAGCGGGAGGAAGCTCCTACAATGAGCAGTTCTTC.